A selection of T cell receptor beta chains follows, all from one sample in a study of cytomegalovirus exposure and HLA in healthy donors. This table comes from immunoSEQ multiplex PCR, and its TCRdb copy is limited to in-frame clones, with some not included. This table has 200,000 to 250,000 clones, 75% to 90% appearing once. Source material: PBMCs. Every receptor here comes from a boy younger than 10 in good health and CMV-seronegative. Each CDR3 is given with its conserved first and last residue. The D gene is left open where the match is weak.

D gene,V gene,J gene,CDR3 protein
NA,TRBV6-1,TRBJ2-3,CASREGRGDTQYF
NA,TRBV6-5,TRBJ1-4,CASSYGQGLDEKLFF
TRBD1,TRBV4-1,TRBJ1-6,CASSQSDRDNSPLHF
NA,TRBV7-8,TRBJ2-7,CASSLGWGTPNEQYF
TRBD2,TRBV30,TRBJ2-7,CAWSSGLFSYEQYF
NA,TRBV2,TRBJ1-1,CASSRISAGTEAFF
TRBD2,TRBV6-5,TRBJ2-1,CASTPGTSAYNEQLF
NA,TRBV5-4,TRBJ1-2,CASAAMTDPNYGYTF
TRBD1,TRBV15,TRBJ2-2,CATSSDRVNTGELFF
TRBD1,TRBV5-1,TRBJ1-4,CASSLGQGLNEKLFF
NA,TRBV5-6,TRBJ2-7,CASSLGSIYAYEQYF
NA,TRBV19,TRBJ2-3,CASSLNSGDTQYF
TRBD1,TRBV19,TRBJ1-5,CASSMGTRTGGIHQPQHF
TRBD1,TRBV7-3,TRBJ1-6,CASSTDRVSPLHF
NA,TRBV11-2,TRBJ1-3,CASSLGQSGNTIYF
TRBD2,TRBV7-9,TRBJ2-5,CASSSDSGSGGMSQYF
NA,TRBV7-9,TRBJ2-1,CASSWEASHEQFF
NA,TRBV5-1,TRBJ2-7,CASSLVASYEQYF
TRBD1,TRBV5-4,TRBJ1-2,CASSLAGRGHGYTF
NA,TRBV30,TRBJ1-1,CAWNYRANTEAFF
TRBD2,TRBV7-9,TRBJ2-7,CASSSTDGTRRSYEQYF
TRBD1,TRBV5-1,TRBJ2-7,CASSLGAGGYFYEQYF
NA,TRBV19,TRBJ2-7,CASSIGRQISYEQYF
NA,TRBV19,TRBJ2-1,CASSPAYNEQFF
NA,TRBV5-1,TRBJ2-1,CASSPDGVPYNEQFF
NA,TRBV11-2,TRBJ1-5,CASSLGQGGQPQHF
TRBD2,TRBV19,TRBJ2-7,CASSVTAGGPYEQYF
NA,TRBV15,TRBJ2-7,CATSRGYRDLSEQYF
NA,TRBV29-1,TRBJ1-1,CSVEPGSTEAFF
NA,TRBV5-1,TRBJ1-4,CASSLAWQGGTNEKLFF
NA,TRBV6-1,TRBJ1-5,CASSDPGIVNQPQHF
TRBD2,TRBV27,TRBJ2-7,CASSLFSSGSWEQYF
TRBD1,TRBV7-8,TRBJ1-1,CASSPRSGQSEAFF
NA,TRBV2,TRBJ1-2,CASSGASRGYTF
TRBD2,TRBV19,TRBJ2-7,CASSQILDSGNDEQYF
NA,TRBV29-1,TRBJ2-5,CSVAETQETQYF
TRBD1,TRBV4-1,TRBJ2-7,CASSHHGTAEQYF
NA,TRBV9,TRBJ2-2,CASSLVKAGELFF
TRBD1,TRBV7-8,TRBJ1-1,CASSSTGMNTEAFF
TRBD1,TRBV30,NA,CAWSAGTGALEQYF
TRBD1,TRBV10-2,TRBJ2-1,CASRRRGPVNEQFF
TRBD1,TRBV6-6,TRBJ1-4,CASKDRGDEKLFF
NA,TRBV30,TRBJ2-3,CAWDQGKSTDTQYF
TRBD1,TRBV7-9,TRBJ2-7,CASSGDSYEQYF
TRBD1,TRBV7-2,TRBJ1-4,CASSLVGQGATNEKLFF
TRBD2,TRBV2,TRBJ2-3,CASVAGVRISAIRYF
TRBD1,TRBV6-5,TRBJ2-3,CASSYFQGAADTQYF
TRBD2,TRBV5-4,TRBJ2-2,CASSQRERGNTGELFF
NA,TRBV19,TRBJ1-1,CASSIGGGAYTEAFF
NA,TRBV30,TRBJ1-4,CAWSVRGGEKLFF
TRBD1,TRBV27,TRBJ2-3,CASTPVGTGGDTQYF
NA,TRBV27,TRBJ1-3,CASSFRSSGNTIYF
TRBD2,TRBV10-3,TRBJ2-2,CAIRLSGRNTGELFF
NA,TRBV30,TRBJ2-7,CASSSGEGEQYF